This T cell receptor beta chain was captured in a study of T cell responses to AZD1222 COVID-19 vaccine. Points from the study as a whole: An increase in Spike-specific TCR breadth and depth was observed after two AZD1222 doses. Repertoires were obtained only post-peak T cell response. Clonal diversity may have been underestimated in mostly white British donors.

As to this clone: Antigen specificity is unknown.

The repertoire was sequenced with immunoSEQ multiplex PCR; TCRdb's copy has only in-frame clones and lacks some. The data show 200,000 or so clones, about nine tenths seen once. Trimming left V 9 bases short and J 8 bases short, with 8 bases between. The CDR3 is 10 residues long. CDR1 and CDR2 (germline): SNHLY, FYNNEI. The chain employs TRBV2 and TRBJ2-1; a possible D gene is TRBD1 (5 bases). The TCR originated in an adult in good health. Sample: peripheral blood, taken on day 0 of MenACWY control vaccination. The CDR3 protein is CASPRDEQFF. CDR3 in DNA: TGTGCCAGTCCCAGGGATGAGCAGTTCTTC.